Following are 21 T cell receptor beta chains from one sample sequenced in a study of T-cell memory formation after mild COVID-19 (dated by TCRdb to about 2021). The library was prepared using 5' RACE. Sequencer: Illumina NovaSeq 6000. TCRdb reran the public reads through fastp at Q25 and MiXCR, keeping productive beta chains. CDR3 protein sequences are deduplicated, and each keeps its most common genes and DNA. The sample table holds under 250,000 distinct CDR3 sequences, of which around 30% were seen once. 11% of the sample belongs to the ten largest clones. The sequenced material came from PBMCs or a T cell subset sorted from them (not recorded which). The receptors derive from an adult woman who had mild COVID-19 (a few samples of this study predate the infection). The sample titles of this study are shuffled in the database, so cell type and time point are left out; the donor was told from shared clones.

This clonotype showed up just a few times. The V gene is TRBV7-9, the J gene TRBJ2-3, with 9 bases matching TRBD1. Germline CDR1 and CDR2: SEHNR and FQNEAQ (reference sequence). After removal of 10 bases from V and 2 bases from J, the junction contained 7 bases not matched to a gene. The CDR3 loop spans 14 amino acids. The CDR3 DNA reads as TGTGCCATCGGAGGGACAGGGTACACAGATACGCAGTATTTT. Amino acids: CAIGGTGYTDTQYF.

At least ten counts were recorded for this clonotype. V and J are TRBV6-2 or TRBV6-3 and TRBJ2-7; 10 bases agree with TRBD2. The germline gives CDR1 MNHEY, CDR2 SVGEGT. This CDR3 is built from 15 residues. The V and J ends lost 5 bases and 0 bases, in that order; junction bases with no gene match: 4. The CDR3 is CASSTTSGVSYEQYF. CDR3 nucleotides: TGTGCCAGCAGTACCACTAGCGGGGTCTCCTACGAGCAGTACTTC.

The V gene is TRBV5-6, the J gene TRBJ2-7; perhaps D is TRBD1 or TRBD2 (6 bases each). In germline, CDR1 is SGHDT, CDR2 YYEEEE. V was cut by 2 bases and J by 2 bases, with 17 bases left in between. The CDR3 loop spans 16 amino acids. The CDR3 nucleotides are TGTGCCAGCAGCTTCTTCAGCCGGGGGCCAACCTACGAGCAGTACTTC. It yields the protein CASSFFSRGPTYEQYF.

The rearrangement links TRBV7-9 to TRBJ2-7; TRBD1 matches 11 bases. Germline assignment: CDR1 SEHNR and CDR2 FQNEAQ (reference sequence). With V trimmed by 3 bases and J by 6 bases, 7 bases remained unmatched. The CDR3 extends over 15 amino acids. For the CDR3, the DNA is TGTGCCAGCAGCTTGGACAGGGGGCGCGGGGGCGAGCAGTACTTC. Translated: CASSLDRGRGGEQYF. Full variable domain (missing parts from reference TRBV7-9 and TRBJ2-7): DTGVSQNPRHKITKRGQNVTFRCDPISEHNRLYWYRQTLGQGPEFLTYFQNEAQLEKSRLLSDRFSAERPKGSFSTLEIQRTEQGDSAMYLCASSLDRGRGGEQYFGPGTRLTVT.

The chain links TRBV20-1 to TRBJ2-7; 9 bases line up with TRBD1. Trimming took 6 bases from V and 6 from J; bases not matched to a gene: 12. In germline, CDR1 is DFQATT, CDR2 SNEGSKA (reference sequence). The CDR3 spans 14 residues. CDR3 residues: CSAVSQGAGGEQYF. The CDR3 nucleotides read TGCAGTGCCGTCTCACAGGGGGCAGGGGGCGAGCAGTACTTC.

The V and J genes are TRBV7-9 and TRBJ2-7; no definite D call. CDR3 length: 15 amino acids. Trimming removed 5 bases from V and 6 bases from J, with 20 bases in between. CDR1 and CDR2 (germline): SEHNR, FQNEAQ (reference sequence). The CDR3 DNA reads as TGTGCCAGCAGCCCGTTAGCAGCCGCGTGGATCGAGCAGTACTTC. Amino acids: CASSPLAAAWIEQYF. The full variable domain, its missing parts supplied by reference TRBV7-9 and TRBJ2-7, is DTGVSQNPRHKITKRGQNVTFRCDPISEHNRLYWYRQTLGQGPEFLTYFQNEAQLEKSRLLSDRFSAERPKGSFSTLEIQRTEQGDSAMYLCASSPLAAAWIEQYFGPGTRLTVT.

The table lists this clonotype with a few counts. CDR3 DNA sequence: TGTGCCACCAGTGCTTACAATGAGCAGTTCTTC. As protein: CATSAYNEQFF. This rearrangement joins TRBV24-1 to TRBJ2-1; unclear D gene. There are 11 residues in the CDR3. From germline, CDR1 is KGHDR and CDR2 SFDVKD. With 5 bases removed from V and 4 bases from J, the gap between germline ends came to 2 bases.

This clonotype was seen a handful of times. The rearrangement joins TRBV5-1 to TRBJ2-5, with D uncertain. Trimming left V 0 bases short and J 4 bases short, with 7 bases between. Germline assignment: CDR1 SGHRS and CDR2 YFSETQ. This CDR3 contains 13 residues. The CDR3 region is CASSLASGETQYF. CDR3 in DNA: TGCGCCAGCAGCTTGGCTAGTGGAGAGACCCAGTACTTC.

This clonotype showed up just a few times. V gene TRBV29-1 combines with J gene TRBJ1-1; 8 bases align to TRBD1. This CDR3 has 12 amino acids. Germline V gene data show CDR1 as SQVTM and CDR2 as ANQGSEA. V gave up 1 base and J gave up 11 bases; unmatched junction bases: 6. The CDR3 coding sequence is TGCAGCGTTGAAGGGTCAGGGGGCAGCGCTTTCTTT. Its protein is CSVEGSGGSAFF.

The chain employs TRBV19 and TRBJ2-1; either TRBD1 or TRBD2 may fit D (5 bases each). The ends were cut back, 1 base at V and 7 bases at J, with 8 bases in the middle. The germline V gene has CDR1 LNHDA and CDR2 SQIVND (reference sequence). This CDR3 has 13 amino acids. CDR3: CASSIAGRNEQFF. DNA of the CDR3: TGTGCCAGTAGTATAGCGGGGCGGAATGAGCAGTTCTTC.

This clonotype has more than one count but fewer than ten. The chain uses TRBV7-2 and TRBJ2-1; 8 positions match TRBD1. The CDR3 is 12 residues long. The V gene's germline CDR1 is SGHTA and CDR2 FQGNSA. V trimming: 4 bases; J trimming: 12 bases; junction bases outside the gene matches: 5. The CDR3 nucleotides are TGTGCCAGCAGCTCAACGGACAGGGTGCAGTTCTTC. Protein sequence: CASSSTDRVQFF.

This chain connects TRBV4-3 to TRBJ2-3, with 12 bases fitting TRBD2. CDR1 and CDR2 from the germline V gene are LGHNA and YSLEER. Unmatched junction bases numbered 7, after V lost 3 bases and J lost 3 bases. This CDR3 region has 17 residues. CDR3 DNA sequence: TGCGCCAGCAGCCACGGAGGACTAGCGGGAAGAACAGATACGCAGTATTTT. As protein: CASSHGGLAGRTDTQYF.

This clonotype was observed a few times. The V call is TRBV28, the J call TRBJ1-1, with 8 bases that match TRBD1. The CDR3 runs 14 residues. Losses at the gene ends were 6 bases for V and 0 bases for J; bases not matched to a gene: 3. CDR1 is MDHEN and CDR2 is SYDVKM in the germline V gene. CDR3 protein: CASRLGQVNTEAFF. The CDR3 nucleotides read TGTGCCAGCAGACTGGGACAGGTGAACACTGAAGCTTTCTTT.

DNA for the CDR3: TGTGCCAGCAGTGCCCCTGGGAACACTGAAGCTTTCTTT. Encoded protein: CASSAPGNTEAFF. V and J are TRBV12-3 or TRBV12-4 and TRBJ1-1; no firm D call. CDR3 length: 13 amino acids. V was pared by 5 bases and J by 1 base, with 8 bases between.

In this sample, this clonotype turned up a few times. The chain employs TRBV27 and TRBJ2-1, with 12 bases matching TRBD2. Trimming removed 1 base from V and 9 bases from J; junction bases left unmatched: 10. CDR1 and CDR2 (germline): MNHEY, SMNVEV (reference sequence). The CDR3 length is 17 residues. CDR3 amino acids: CASSLYLRLAGDSEQFF. In DNA form, the CDR3 reads TGTGCCAGCAGTTTATACTTGCGACTAGCGGGAGATAGTGAGCAGTTCTTC.

This clonotype was seen more than once but under ten times. This chain uses TRBV5-1 with TRBJ2-3, with TRBD1 matching over 8 bases. With 3 bases clipped from V and 0 bases from J, the junction kept 3 bases outside the gene matches. There are 15 residues in the CDR3. Per the germline V gene, CDR1 is SGHRS and CDR2 is YFSETQ. The CDR3 reads CASSYRDRSTDTQYF. As DNA, the CDR3 is TGCGCCAGCAGCTACCGGGACAGGAGCACAGATACGCAGTATTTT.

The chain links TRBV5-1 to TRBJ1-2; D ambiguous. The germline CDR1 and CDR2 sequences are SGHRS and YFSETQ. The CDR3 runs to 16 residues. Trimming pared 1 base from V and 3 bases from J, leaving 16 bases between. This CDR3 is CASSLTSTSKDYGYTF. The CDR3 DNA follows: TGCGCCAGCAGCTTGACCAGCACATCGAAGGACTATGGCTACACCTTC.

The chain employs TRBV5-5 and TRBJ1-2; no definite D call. Germline CDR1 is SGHKS and CDR2 is YYEKEE (reference sequence). The V and J ends lost 1 base and 4 bases respectively, with 14 bases between them. The CDR3 has 15 residues. CDR3 loop: CASSLFGEGGYGYTF. The CDR3 DNA follows: TGTGCCAGCAGCTTGTTTGGCGAAGGTGGCTATGGCTACACCTTC.

This clonotype was counted between two and nine times. The chain joins TRBV15 to TRBJ2-2; 11 bases agree with TRBD2. The CDR3 spans 19 residues. Germline V CDR1 and CDR2: LNHNV, YYDKDF (reference sequence). J was trimmed by 6 bases and V by 0 bases; bases with no gene match: 12. The CDR3 loop reads CATSRDGWGLAGGAGELFF. The CDR3 nucleotides are TGTGCCACCAGCAGAGATGGTTGGGGGCTAGCGGGAGGAGCCGGGGAGCTGTTTTTT.

The V call is TRBV5-1, the J call TRBJ2-5; D is uncertain. There are 12 residues in the CDR3. From germline, CDR1 is SGHRS and CDR2 YFSETQ. The ends were cut back, 2 bases at V and 3 bases at J, with 5 bases in the middle. The CDR3 region is CASSLSKETQYF. In DNA, the CDR3 is TGCGCCAGCAGCTTAAGCAAAGAGACCCAGTACTTC.

This clonotype was counted only a few times. The rearrangement links TRBV4-2 to TRBJ1-2, with 9 bases matching TRBD1. There are 17 residues in the CDR3. The trim removed 0 bases at V and 3 bases at J, leaving 8 bases unmatched. Germline V gene data show CDR1 as LGHNA and CDR2 as YNFKEQ. In nucleotides, the CDR3 is TGTGCCAGCAGCCAAGATCCCGGACAGGGGTTTTACTATGGCTACACCTTC. This encodes CASSQDPGQGFYYGYTF.